This entry lists 32 T cell receptor beta chains sequenced from one sample in a study of T cell responses to AZD1222 COVID-19 vaccine. Clones were read by immunoSEQ multiplex PCR, and TCRdb kept only the in-frame ones, dropping some. Of 84,000 or so clones listed, roughly 88% are singletons. This specimen consisted of peripheral blood, obtained on day 0 of AZD1222 vaccination. These receptors all stem from an adult in good health.

This chain uses TRBV9 with TRBJ1-5, with no clear D. The CDR3 runs to 14 residues. V was trimmed by 4 bases and J by 2 bases, leaving 10 bases between them. Per germline, CDR1 SGDLS and CDR2 YYNGEE. CDR3 sequence reads: CASSRLWGNQPQHF. In DNA form, the CDR3 reads TGTGCCAGCAGCCGTCTATGGGGCAATCAGCCCCAGCATTTT.

The V and J genes are TRBV5-8 and TRBJ1-2; 7 nucleotides agree with TRBD1. CDR1 SGHTS and CDR2 YDEGEE come from the germline V gene. This CDR3 is built from 13 residues. The ends lost 3 bases at V and 6 bases at J; junction bases unmatched: 5. As DNA, the CDR3 is TGTGCCAGCAGCTCGGGACAGCGGGATGGCTACACCTTC. Translating gives CASSSGQRDGYTF.

The gene calls are TRBV7-8 and TRBJ1-2, with D tentatively TRBD1 (5 bases). There are 16 residues in the CDR3. Germline V gives CDR1 SGHVS, CDR2 FQNEAQ. Trimming cost V 2 bases and J 1 base, with 14 bases left between them. The CDR3 nucleotides are TGTGCCAGCAGCTTAACCGGACGGGACCTTAACTATGGCTACACCTTC. It is translated as CASSLTGRDLNYGYTF.

The rearrangement joins TRBV5-4 to TRBJ2-3; 15 nucleotides match TRBD2. The CDR3 totals 18 residues. Trimming took 4 bases from V and 2 from J; bases not matched to a gene: 8. Per the germline V gene, CDR1 is SGHNT and CDR2 is YYREEE (reference sequence). The CDR3, as DNA: TGTGCCAGCAGCATGGGACTAGCGGGGGGAACCAACACAGATACGCAGTATTTT. Translation gives CASSMGLAGGTNTDTQYF.

The rearrangement links TRBV10-3 to TRBJ1-1, with TRBD1 matching 9 bases. The CDR3 totals 15 residues. V dropped 4 bases and J dropped 3; count of bases not matched to a gene: 6. Germline loops: CDR1 ENHRY, CDR2 SYGVKD. As DNA, the CDR3 is TGTGCCATCAGTGCACAGGGGGCGGGGGACACTGAAGCTTTCTTT. Translation: CAISAQGAGDTEAFF.

This clone was seen just once. The chain recombines TRBV27 with TRBJ1-1; D perhaps matches TRBD1 (5 bases). Germline V gene sequence: CDR1 MNHEY, CDR2 SMNVEV (reference sequence). The length of the CDR3 is 13 residues. V gave up 5 bases and J gave up 4 bases, with 11 bases separating them. The CDR3 region is CASSTGTTTEAFF. For the CDR3, the DNA is TGTGCCAGCAGTACGGGGACTACCACTGAAGCTTTCTTT.

This clone was seen only once. This rearrangement joins TRBV7-2 to TRBJ2-3, with 9 bases that match TRBD2. The CDR3 extends over 17 amino acids. The germline V gene encodes CDR1 SGHTA and CDR2 FQGNSA. V shed 5 bases and J 0 bases; nucleotides not matched to a gene: 9. The CDR3 DNA sequence: TGTGCCAGCAGCCGGACTAGCGCCAAACATAGCACAGATACGCAGTATTTT. Translating gives CASSRTSAKHSTDTQYF.

The rearrangement uses TRBV10-3 and TRBJ2-1; 8 nucleotides align to TRBD2. Germline lookup yields CDR1 ENHRY and CDR2 SYGVKD. V lost 0 bases, J lost 6 bases, and 4 bases stayed unmatched. The CDR3 runs to 15 residues. CDR3 coding DNA: TGTGCCATCAGTGAGTCGACTAGCGCGTTCAATGAGCAGTTCTTC. Translation: CAISESTSAFNEQFF.

The chain has TRBV28 and TRBJ1-1; possibly TRBD1 for D (5 bases). Germline assignment: CDR1 MDHEN and CDR2 SYDVKM. The ends were cut back, 3 bases at V and 5 bases at J, with 13 bases in the middle. This CDR3 comprises 14 residues. For the CDR3, the DNA is TGTGCCAGCAGTTTGACCCGGGGCAGGACTGAAGCTTTCTTT. The encoded protein is CASSLTRGRTEAFF.

The V gene is TRBV12-3 or TRBV12-4, the J gene TRBJ1-1; D might be TRBD1 (5 bases). V lost 5 bases to trimming and J lost 11 bases, with 18 bases between them. The CDR3 runs to 13 residues. CDR3 in amino acids: CASSLRDAREAFF. CDR3 coding DNA: TGTGCCAGCAGTCTCAGGGACGCCCGCGAGGCTTTCTTT.

The chain recombines TRBV25-1 with TRBJ1-2; TRBD1 might be the D (6 bases). The CDR3 covers 14 residues. Germline CDR1 and CDR2: MGHDK and SYGVNS. The V gene lost 4 bases and the J gene lost 5 bases, with 14 bases spanning the gap. The CDR3 region has the DNA TGTGCCAGCAGTGGGGTAACAGGGTGGTATGGCTACACCTTC. Translation gives CASSGVTGWYGYTF.

This clone has a handful of counts. V usage is TRBV19 and J usage is TRBJ1-2; tentatively, D is TRBD1 (5 bases). The CDR3 is 15 amino acids. V shed 2 bases and J shed 1 base, with 11 bases lying between them. In germline, CDR1 is LNHDA, CDR2 SQIVND (reference sequence). The CDR3 spells CASSIPGRNNYGYTF. The CDR3 DNA reads as TGTGCCAGTAGTATACCGGGACGCAATAACTATGGCTACACCTTC.

The chain employs TRBV10-3 and TRBJ1-1, with TRBD1 matching 9 bases. The CDR3 sequence is 12 residues long. The germline V gene has CDR1 ENHRY and CDR2 SYGVKD. The junction had 7 bases not matched to a gene; V was cut back by 5 bases and J by 12 bases. CDR3 in amino acids: CAISRDREQSFF. In DNA, the CDR3 is TGTGCCATCAGTCGGGACAGGGAACAGTCTTTCTTT.

This clone has just a few counts. V and J are TRBV7-3 and TRBJ2-2; 10 bases are shared with TRBD1. CDR1 and CDR2 (germline): SGHTA, FQGTGA. Unmatched junction bases numbered 5, after V lost 5 bases and J lost 5 bases. CDR3 size: 15 residues. Here the CDR3 DNA reads TGTGCCAGCAGCGGATCGGGACAGGGGACCGGGGAGCTGTTTTTT. Protein sequence: CASSGSGQGTGELFF.

The chain recombines TRBV11-3 with TRBJ2-1; possible D gene TRBD2, 5 bases. Germline V gives CDR1 SGHNT, CDR2 YENEEA. V lost 1 base, J lost 3 bases, and 13 bases lay in between. This CDR3 has 16 residues. The CDR3 DNA reads TGTGCCAGCAGCTTAGTTTGGCGGGCAAACTACAATGAGCAGTTCTTC. It is translated as CASSLVWRANYNEQFF.

This sequence joins TRBV4-2 and TRBJ2-5; 7 bases align to TRBD2. The germline CDR1 and CDR2 sequences are LGHNA and YNFKEQ. The CDR3 spans 16 residues. V was clipped by 2 bases and J by 5 bases; unmatched bases: 11. The CDR3 here is CASSQLGGVTSETQYF. CDR3 coding DNA: TGTGCCAGCAGCCAACTTGGGGGGGTTACATCGGAGACCCAGTACTTC.

The genes are TRBV19 and TRBJ1-1; 12 bases agree with TRBD1. CDR3 size: 15 residues. Germline assignment: CDR1 LNHDA and CDR2 SQIVND (reference sequence). J lost 4 bases, V lost 6 bases, and 6 bases had no gene match. The CDR3 sequence is CASSRDRGLGTEAFF. The DNA for the CDR3 is TGTGCCAGTAGCCGGGACAGGGGGCTGGGCACTGAAGCTTTCTTT. The full variable domain, its missing parts supplied by reference TRBV19 and TRBJ1-1, is DGGITQSPKYLFRKEGQNVTLSCEQNLNHDAMYWYRQDPGQGLRLIYYSQIVNDFQKGDIAEGYSVSREKKESFPLTVTSAQKNPTAFYLCASSRDRGLGTEAFFGQGTRLTVV.

The chain combines TRBV2 with TRBJ1-1; D remains ambiguous. CDR1 and CDR2 from the germline V gene are SNHLY and FYNNEI. The CDR3 has 13 amino acids. Trimming took off 6 bases at V and 1 base at J, with 9 bases between the two ends. CDR3 bases: TGTGCCAGCAGGGACCCAGGGAACACTGAAGCTTTCTTT. It encodes CASRDPGNTEAFF.

The CDR3 loop is CASRRGPEQFF. CDR3 coding DNA: TGTGCCAGCAGACGGGGCCCTGAGCAGTTCTTC. V gene TRBV6-4 combines with J gene TRBJ2-1; D may correspond to TRBD1 or TRBD2 (5 bases each). V was shortened by 6 bases and J by 9 bases, with 9 bases between the two germline ends. The CDR3 extends over 11 amino acids. Germline CDR1 is MRHNA and CDR2 is SNTAGT.

In its sample, this clone was seen once. The chain employs TRBV19 and TRBJ1-2; possible D gene TRBD1, 6 bases. V was shortened by 8 bases and J by 2 bases, with 12 bases between the two germline ends. The CDR3 sequence is 13 residues long. The germline gives CDR1 LNHDA, CDR2 SQIVND (reference sequence). CDR3 in amino acids: CASGTGINYGYTF. Written as DNA, the CDR3 is TGTGCCAGTGGTACAGGGATCAACTATGGCTACACCTTC.

With regard to this clone: An end of the junction does not agree with germline; a read error may underlie this. This chain links TRBV7-7 with TRBJ2-5; no firm D call. CDR1 and CDR2 from the germline V gene are SSHAT and FNYEAQ (reference sequence). The CDR3 length is 16 residues. CDR3 bases: TGTGCTAGCAGCCATGGACGAATGGTTACTCAAGAGACCCAGTACTTC. Amino acids: CASSHGRMVTQETQYF.

This clone has just a few counts. V and J are TRBV13 and TRBJ1-5; no reliable D call. The V gene's germline CDR1 is PRHDT and CDR2 FYEKMQ (reference sequence). V was trimmed by 4 bases and J by 4 bases, leaving 11 bases between them. The CDR3 extends over 14 amino acids. The CDR3 protein is CASSSGVGNQPQHF. The DNA of the CDR3 is TGTGCCAGCAGCTCAGGTGTGGGAAATCAGCCCCAGCATTTT.

The chain links TRBV6-5 to TRBJ1-1; TRBD1 aligns across 7 bases. Germline V CDR1 and CDR2: MNHEY, SVGAGI. J was trimmed by 3 bases and V by 10 bases; bases with no gene match: 5. CDR3 length: 12 residues. CDR3 sequence (DNA): TGTGCCAACAAGGGGGCTTACACTGAAGCTTTCTTT. Translated, it gives CANKGAYTEAFF.

V gene TRBV19 combines with J gene TRBJ1-2; 7 bases are a match to TRBD1. Trimming took 4 bases from V and 6 from J; bases not matched to a gene: 8. The CDR3 sequence is 14 residues long. Germline V lookup: CDR1 LNHDA, CDR2 SQIVND (reference sequence). Here the CDR3 reads CASSRPDRAHGYTF. The CDR3, as DNA: TGTGCCAGTAGTAGGCCCGACAGGGCGCATGGCTACACCTTC.

The V call is TRBV18, the J call TRBJ2-7; the match to TRBD1 covers 7 bases. CDR1 KGHSH and CDR2 LQKENI come from the germline V gene. The CDR3 length is 13 residues. V trimming: 6 bases; J trimming: 3 bases; junction bases outside the gene matches: 5. CDR3 sequence (DNA): TGTGCCAGCTCGAAGGCAGGGGGCTACGAGCAGTACTTC. Encoded protein: CASSKAGGYEQYF. The full variable domain, rest sourced from reference TRBV18 and TRBJ2-7, is NAGVMQNPRHLVRRRGQEARLRCSPMKGHSHVYWYRQLPEEGLKFMVYLQKENIIDESGMPKERFSAEFPKEGPSILRIQQVVRGDSAAYFCASSKAGGYEQYFGPGTRLTVT.

The V call is TRBV10-1, the J call TRBJ2-1, with D hard to call. CDR1 and CDR2 from the germline V gene are WNHNN and SYGVQD (reference sequence). V shed 0 bases and J shed 3 bases, with 21 bases lying between them. CDR3 length: 19 amino acids. The CDR3, as DNA: TGCGCCAGCAGTGAGTCGGTGCCGCCCTTTTTACCCCACTACAATGAGCAGTTCTTC. Encoded protein: CASSESVPPFLPHYNEQFF.

The V gene is TRBV27, the J gene TRBJ2-1; 15 bases are a match to TRBD2. CDR3 length: 21 amino acids. CDR1 and CDR2 (germline): MNHEY, SMNVEV (reference sequence). V shed 1 base and J 4 bases; nucleotides not matched to a gene: 14. In nucleotides, the CDR3 is TGTGCCAGCAGTTTATTTTCTTTTTGGACTAGCGGGAGGGCCCTTTACAATGAGCAGTTCTTC. This sequence encodes CASSLFSFWTSGRALYNEQFF.

The chain links TRBV4-1 to TRBJ1-6, with D perhaps TRBD1 (5 bases). This CDR3 region has 14 residues. The germline gives CDR1 MGHRA, CDR2 YSYEKL. V was pared by 4 bases and J by 9 bases, with 13 bases between. As DNA, the CDR3 is TGCGCCAGCAGCCTCGCCCTAACAGGTTCACCCCTCCACTTT. As protein: CASSLALTGSPLHF.

This chain connects TRBV27 to TRBJ1-1; D is unclear. Deletions cut 7 bases from V and 1 base from J, with 16 bases between. There are 15 residues in the CDR3. CDR1 and CDR2 (germline): MNHEY, SMNVEV (reference sequence). As DNA, the CDR3 is TGTGCCAGCACCGCTTTAAGGGCCGGGAACACTGAAGCTTTCTTT. Its protein is CASTALRAGNTEAFF.

This CDR3 is CASDTRGRTIYTF. CDR3 in DNA: TGTGCCAGCGATACCAGGGGTCGTACGATCTACACCTTC. V is TRBV2 and J is TRBJ1-2; D may be TRBD1 (6 bases). V lost 8 bases and J 10 bases, leaving 20 bases between the germline ends. This CDR3 comprises 13 residues. Looked up from germline, CDR1 is SNHLY and CDR2 is FYNNEI.

The rearrangement joins TRBV28 to TRBJ1-2, with D unresolved. Germline lookup yields CDR1 MDHEN and CDR2 SYDVKM. The CDR3 sequence is 14 residues long. V lost 6 bases, J lost 6 bases, and 17 bases lay in between. The CDR3 sequence: CASREQTGRDGYTF. DNA of the CDR3: TGTGCCAGCAGGGAACAGACCGGCCGGGATGGCTACACCTTC.

The chain combines TRBV2 with TRBJ2-2, with D tentatively TRBD1 (6 bases). The CDR3 consists of 14 residues. The germline V and J ends were trimmed by 6 bases and 6 bases, with 14 bases remaining between them. Germline V CDR1 and CDR2: SNHLY, FYNNEI. In nucleotides, the CDR3 is TGTGCCAGCAGCGACCAACAGGGTGCCGGGGAGCTGTTTTTT. It codes for CASSDQQGAGELFF.